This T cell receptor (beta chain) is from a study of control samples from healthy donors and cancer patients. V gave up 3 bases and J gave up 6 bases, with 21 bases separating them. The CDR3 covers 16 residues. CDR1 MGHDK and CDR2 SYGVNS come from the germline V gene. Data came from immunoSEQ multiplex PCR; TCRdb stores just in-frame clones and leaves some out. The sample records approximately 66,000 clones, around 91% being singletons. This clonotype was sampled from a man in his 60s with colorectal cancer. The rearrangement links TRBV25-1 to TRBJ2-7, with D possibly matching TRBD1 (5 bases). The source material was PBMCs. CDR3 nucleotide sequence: TGTGCCAGCAGTGATACAAGAGGTGGCAGGGTGTTCGAGCAGTACTTC. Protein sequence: CASSDTRGGRVFEQYF.